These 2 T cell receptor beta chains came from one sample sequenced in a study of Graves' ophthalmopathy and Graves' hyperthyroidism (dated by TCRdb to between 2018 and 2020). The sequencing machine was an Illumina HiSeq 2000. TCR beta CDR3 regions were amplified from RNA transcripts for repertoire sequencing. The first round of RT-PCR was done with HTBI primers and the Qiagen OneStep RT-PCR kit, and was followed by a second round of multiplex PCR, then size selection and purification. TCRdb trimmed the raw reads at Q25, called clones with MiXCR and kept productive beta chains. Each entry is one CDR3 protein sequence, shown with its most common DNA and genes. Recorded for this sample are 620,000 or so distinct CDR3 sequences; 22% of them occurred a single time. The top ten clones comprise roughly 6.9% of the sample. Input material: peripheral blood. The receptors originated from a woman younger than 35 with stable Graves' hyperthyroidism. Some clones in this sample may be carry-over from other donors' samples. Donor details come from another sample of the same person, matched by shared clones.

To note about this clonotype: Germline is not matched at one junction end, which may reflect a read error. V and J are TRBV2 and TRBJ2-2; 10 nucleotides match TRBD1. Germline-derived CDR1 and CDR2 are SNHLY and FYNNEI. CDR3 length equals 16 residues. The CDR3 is CASRSDRGLVYGDLFF. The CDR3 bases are TGTGCCAGCAGGTCCGACAGGGGGCTCGTCTACGGGGATCTGTTTTTT. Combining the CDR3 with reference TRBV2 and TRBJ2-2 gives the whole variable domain EPEVTQTPSHQVTQMGQEVILRCVPISNHLYFYWYRQILGQKVEFLVSFYNNEISEKSEIFDDQFSVERPDGSNFTLKIRSTKLEDSAMYFCASRSDRGLVYGDLFFGEGSRLTVL.

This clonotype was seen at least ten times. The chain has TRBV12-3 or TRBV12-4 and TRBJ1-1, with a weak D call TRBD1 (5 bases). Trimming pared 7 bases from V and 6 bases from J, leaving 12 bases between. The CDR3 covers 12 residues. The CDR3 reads CASTLTAAEAFF. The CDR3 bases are TGTGCCAGCACACTGACAGCTGCTGAAGCTTTCTTT.